One sample yielded the 21 T cell receptor beta chains listed below, sequenced in a study of T cell clonality in common variable immunodeficiency. These receptors' antigens are unknown. The repertoire was sequenced with immunoSEQ multiplex PCR; TCRdb's copy has only in-frame clones and lacks some. The sample holds more than 20,000 clones, and no clone turns up only once. Broader study findings: In common variable immunodeficiency, TCR beta chains reportedly carried fewer deletions and N-nucleotide insertions.

The sample was peripheral blood mononuclear cells. Source of these receptors: a human donor with common variable immunodeficiency.

The sample holds many counts of this clone. The read terminates 3 residues ahead of where the CDR3 ends, so the germline J gene completes it. This chain joins TRBV7-2 and TRBJ1-2; 7 positions agree with TRBD1. CDR1 SGHTA and CDR2 FQGNSA come from the germline V gene. The CDR3 consists of 13 residues. V shed 5 bases and J 7 bases; nucleotides not matched to a gene: 7. The CDR3 loop reads CASSRDREGGYTF. Partial CDR3 DNA: TGTGCCAGCAGCCGAGACAGGGAGGGTGGC.

In this sample, this clone turned up many times. The read ends 3 residues early relative to the CDR3; the germline J gene fills the gap. This chain links TRBV4-1 with TRBJ1-1, with D perhaps TRBD1 (6 bases). Germline CDR1 and CDR2: MGHRA and YSYEKL. Between the trimmed V and J ends, which lost 4 bases and 6 bases, there was a span of 15 bases. The CDR3 consists of 14 residues. The CDR3 loop reads CASSREQGKAEAFF. The part of the CDR3 DNA that was read is TGCGCCAGCAGCCGAGAACAGGGAAAGGCTGAA.

Concerning this clone itself: The CDR3 extends 3 residues past the end of the read, so its final part is completed from the germline J gene. The chain uses TRBV5-3 and TRBJ1-4, with a weak D call TRBD1 (5 bases). TRBV5-3 falls under the ORF class, with uncertain function. The CDR3 has 14 amino acids. The V gene lost 0 bases and the J gene lost 6 bases, with 9 bases spanning the gap. The CDR3 is CARSLVRADEKLFF. The CDR3 DNA, read in part, is TGTGCCAGAAGCTTGGTCAGGGCTGATGAAAAA.

Many counts were recorded for this clone. Read data end 3 residues before the CDR3 end; the end is taken from the germline J gene. V and J are TRBV18 and TRBJ1-1; D may be TRBD1 (5 bases). V lost 1 base to trimming and J lost 1 base, with 7 bases between them. CDR3 size: 14 residues. In germline, CDR1 is KGHSH, CDR2 LQKENI. Partial CDR3 DNA: TGTGCCAGCTCACCACTTACAGGGAACACTGAA. This gives the protein CASSPLTGNTE. The full CDR3 protein is CASSPLTGNTEAFF.

There are many counts of this clone. The read finishes 3 residues shy of the CDR3 end, and the germline J gene is used to complete it. The J gene is TRBJ1-2, the V gene TRBV18; D unresolved. Trimming pared 2 bases from V and 6 bases from J, leaving 16 bases between. From germline, CDR1 is KGHSH and CDR2 LQKENI. The CDR3 is made up of 15 amino acids. CDR3 region: CASSPSPAAWDGYTF. The sequenced CDR3 bases are TGTGCCAGCTCACCAAGCCCCGCGGCGTGGGATGGC.

This clone was observed at least ten times. Read sequence stops 3 residues before the CDR3 end, and the germline J gene provides the missing end. The chain uses TRBV5-5 and TRBJ1-4; D ambiguous. Trimming took off 3 bases at V and 5 bases at J, with 14 bases between the two ends. The CDR3 totals 15 residues. Germline V CDR1 and CDR2: SGHKS, YYEKEE (reference sequence). CDR3 sequence: CASSSIGVLNEKLFF. The part of the CDR3 DNA that was read is TGTGCCAGCAGCTCAATCGGTGTGCTAAATGAAAAA.

This clone showed up many times. The CDR3 is cut off 3 residues early in the read; its end comes from the germline J gene. V usage is TRBV2 and J usage is TRBJ2-7, with 9 bases aligning to TRBD1. With 4 bases clipped from V and 2 bases from J, the junction kept 3 bases outside the gene matches. Germline assignment: CDR1 SNHLY and CDR2 FYNNEI. This CDR3 is 14 amino acids long. The CDR3 is CASSVDRGPYEQYF. CDR3 bases read: TGTGCCAGCAGTGTGGACAGGGGACCCTACGAG.

This clone was seen many times. The sequenced fragment ends 3 residues before the CDR3 boundary, so the rest is inferred from the germline J gene. This chain uses TRBV7-2 with TRBJ1-1; possibly TRBD1 for D (6 bases). The CDR3 totals 14 residues. CDR1 and CDR2 (germline): SGHTA, FQGNSA. The ends were cut back, 1 base at V and 4 bases at J, with 10 bases in the middle. The DNA read from the CDR3 is TGTGCCAGCAGCTTAGATGGGGGCGGCACTGAA. Protein: CASSLDGGGTE. The full-length CDR3 reads as CASSLDGGGTEAFF. Complete variable domain (other parts from reference TRBV7-2 and TRBJ1-1): GAGVSQSPSNKVTEKGKDVELRCDPISGHTALYWYRQSLGQGLEFLIYFQGNSAPDKSGLPSDRFSAERTGGSVSTLTIQRTQQEDSAVYLCASSLDGGGTEAFFGQGTRLTVV.

This clone has at least ten counts. The CDR3 end is not reached by the read, which stops 3 residues before it; the germline J gene fills it in. V is TRBV2 and J is TRBJ1-1, with 9 bases that match TRBD1. This CDR3 region has 18 residues. Per germline, CDR1 SNHLY and CDR2 FYNNEI. The V and J ends lost 7 bases and 0 bases, in that order; junction bases with no gene match: 15. The CDR3 region is CASKGTGRNALLNTEAFF. CDR3 bases read: TGTGCCAGCAAAGGGACAGGGAGGAATGCGCTTTTGAACACTGAA.

This clone was counted many times. The read terminates 3 residues before the CDR3 end, so the remaining end is supplied by the germline J gene. The V gene is TRBV29-1, the J gene TRBJ1-1; D gene uncertain. The germline gives CDR1 SQVTM, CDR2 ANQGSEA. This CDR3 has 15 residues. Deletions cut 7 bases from V and 0 bases from J, with 18 bases between. The covered CDR3 bases are TGCAGCGGAAAGATGGCCGAATTCATGAACACTGAA. Translation: CSGKMAEFMNTE. The full CDR3 sequence reads CSGKMAEFMNTEAFF. The full variable domain, completed using reference TRBV29-1 and TRBJ1-1, is SAVISQKPSRDICQRGTSLTIQCQVDSQVTMMFWYRQQPGQSLTLIATANQGSEATYESGFVIDKFPISRPNLTFSTLTVSNMSPEDSSIYLCSGKMAEFMNTEAFFGQGTRLTVV.

Ten or more counts support this clone. The CDR3 end falls 3 residues outside the read, so it is completed with the germline J gene. The chain links TRBV7-2 to TRBJ2-3; the D is unclear. There are 13 residues in the CDR3. The V end was cut by 1 base, the J end by 6 bases, with 8 bases between. Germline V gene data show CDR1 as SGHTA and CDR2 as FQGNSA. The CDR3 sequence is CASSLGPLDTQYF. The DNA read from the CDR3 is TGTGCCAGCAGCTTAGGGCCCTTGGATACG.

Many counts were recorded for this clone. The read ends 3 residues early relative to the CDR3; the germline J gene fills the gap. The chain combines TRBV2 with TRBJ2-5; 7 nucleotides align to TRBD1. Trimming cost V 7 bases and J 5 bases; bases outside gene matches: 10. The length of the CDR3 is 14 residues. CDR1 SNHLY and CDR2 FYNNEI come from the germline V gene. CDR3 sequence reads: CASIEGAKRETQYF. Partial CDR3 DNA: TGTGCCAGCATAGAGGGGGCGAAGAGGGAGACC.

The table lists this clone with many counts. The read is 3 residues too short to cover the CDR3 end, so that end is filled in from the germline J gene. The chain is built from TRBV20-1 and TRBJ2-7; D perhaps matches TRBD2 (5 bases). Germline V CDR1 and CDR2: DFQATT, SNEGSKA (reference sequence). V lost 2 bases to trimming and J lost 6 bases, with 17 bases between them. The CDR3 sequence is 14 residues long. CDR3 protein: CSARPSRGSSEQYF. The CDR3 DNA, read in part, is TGCAGTGCTAGACCAAGCCGGGGTTCTAGCGAG.

This clone was detected ten times or more. Read sequence stops 3 residues before the CDR3 end, and the germline J gene provides the missing end. V and J are TRBV5-4 and TRBJ2-5, with 7 bases aligning to TRBD1. Per the germline V gene, CDR1 is SGHNT and CDR2 is YYREEE (reference sequence). The CDR3 length is 14 residues. V lost 1 base, J lost 5 bases, and 5 bases stayed unmatched. The sequenced CDR3 bases are TGTGCCAGCAGCTTGAGACAGGGTGAGGAGACC. It encodes CASSLRQGEET. The whole CDR3 region reads CASSLRQGEETQYF.

As regards this clone: The CDR3 extends 3 residues past the end of the read, so its final part is completed from the germline J gene. The chain combines TRBV20-1 with TRBJ2-7; D is perhaps TRBD2 (6 bases). The V and J ends lost 4 bases and 4 bases respectively, with 8 bases between them. Germline CDR1 DFQATT, CDR2 SNEGSKA (reference sequence). The CDR3 runs to 11 residues. The CDR3 is CSATGTYEQYF. The covered CDR3 bases are TGCAGTGCTACAGGGACTTACGAG.

At least ten counts were recorded for this clone. The read halts 3 residues ahead of the CDR3 end, with the missing end drawn from the germline J gene. The chain couples TRBV5-1 to TRBJ1-2; 7 nucleotides align to TRBD1. The CDR3 is made up of 13 amino acids. J was trimmed by 5 bases and V by 3 bases; bases with no gene match: 4. Germline CDR1 and CDR2: SGHRS and YFSETQ. This CDR3 reads CASSSPGQYGYTF. The CDR3 DNA, read in part, is TGCGCCAGCAGCTCGCCGGGACAGTATGGC.

This clone was found many times. From the germline J gene comes the end of the CDR3, since the read stops 3 residues before it. V is TRBV20-1 and J is TRBJ1-4; D possibly corresponds to TRBD1 (6 bases). Germline V gives CDR1 DFQATT, CDR2 SNEGSKA (reference sequence). The V end lost 3 bases, the J end lost 6 bases, and 11 bases lay between the germline ends. There are 13 residues in the CDR3. CDR3 residues: CSARAGADEKLFF. The sequenced CDR3 bases are TGCAGTGCTAGGGCGGGGGCTGATGAAAAA.

This clone was observed at least ten times. The read halts 3 residues ahead of the CDR3 end, with the missing end drawn from the germline J gene. This sequence joins TRBV4-2 and TRBJ1-2; unclear D gene. This CDR3 spans 14 amino acids. Per the germline V gene, CDR1 is LGHNA and CDR2 is YNFKEQ. The part of the CDR3 DNA that was read is TGTGCCAGCAGCTTGGGTACCCATTCAGGAGGC. Protein sequence: CASSLGTHSGG. The entire CDR3 sequence reads CASSLGTHSGGYTF.

This clone showed up many times. Partial CDR3 DNA: TGTGCCAGCAGTGCGCCCGGGGATACG. Amino acids: CASSAPGDT. The whole CDR3 protein reads CASSAPGDTQYF. The rearrangement joins TRBV6-1 to TRBJ2-3, with D unresolved. The CDR3 goes on 3 residues after the read ends, and that part is filled in from the germline J gene. CDR3 length: 12 residues. CDR1 and CDR2 (germline): MNHNS, SASEGT. Trimming stripped 4 bases from V and 6 bases from J, with 8 bases between.

This clone was counted ten times or more. From the germline J gene comes the end of the CDR3, since the read stops 3 residues before it. The V gene is TRBV6-1, the J gene TRBJ2-7, with 10 nucleotides matching TRBD1. From germline, CDR1 is MNHNS and CDR2 SASEGT. V was clipped by 4 bases and J by 0 bases; unmatched bases: 6. The CDR3 totals 16 residues. The CDR3 is CASSGEGTGVSYEQYF. The part of the CDR3 DNA that was read is TGTGCCAGCAGTGGAGAAGGGACAGGGGTCTCCTACGAG.

This clone was observed many times. The read is 3 residues too short to cover the CDR3 end, so that end is filled in from the germline J gene. This rearrangement joins TRBV11-2 to TRBJ1-2; TRBD1 might be the D (5 bases). The CDR3 totals 15 residues. CDR1 and CDR2 (germline): SGHAT, FQNNGV. CDR3 sequence reads: CASSQGRMGRSGYTF. The CDR3 bases that were read are TGTGCCAGCAGCCAGGGCCGCATGGGTAGGAGCGGC. The complete variable domain, with remaining parts taken from reference TRBV11-2 and TRBJ1-2, reads EAGVAQSPRYKIIEKRQSVAFWCNPISGHATLYWYQQILGQGPKLLIQFQNNGVVDDSQLPKDRFSAERLKGVDSTLKIQPAKLEDSAVYLCASSQGRMGRSGYTFGSGTRLTVV.